These 4 T cell receptor beta chains came from one sample sequenced in a study of control samples from healthy donors and cancer patients. Assay used: immunoSEQ multiplex PCR; TCRdb lists only in-frame clones, some missing. The sample consists of approximately 100,000 clones, about 89% of them appearing once. Sequencing used blood. The origin of the receptors is a young man in good health.

The chain has TRBV27 and TRBJ2-4; weak D call: TRBD2 (5 bases). Germline CDR1 and CDR2: MNHEY and SMNVEV (reference sequence). The CDR3 consists of 14 residues. With 5 bases removed from V and 3 bases from J, the gap between germline ends came to 11 bases. In DNA form, the CDR3 reads TGTGCCAGCAGTCCGTACGGGGACAAAAACATTCAGTACTTC. Translated: CASSPYGDKNIQYF.

V is TRBV11-2 and J is TRBJ1-2, with 9 bases lining up with TRBD1. The CDR3 length is 15 residues. Germline loops: CDR1 SGHAT, CDR2 FQNNGV. With V trimmed by 4 bases and J by 4 bases, 7 bases remained unmatched. The CDR3 is CASSYPGQGIYGYTF. CDR3 DNA: TGTGCCAGCAGCTACCCGGGACAGGGAATCTATGGCTACACCTTC.

The rearrangement joins TRBV2 to TRBJ2-2; 8 positions agree with TRBD2. Germline V gives CDR1 SNHLY, CDR2 FYNNEI. The CDR3 contains 17 residues. Germline trimming cut 3 bases from V and 6 bases from J; bases unmatched to any gene: 12. The CDR3 region is CASSEGLAGWKPGELFF. DNA of the CDR3: TGTGCCAGCAGTGAGGGTCTAGCGGGTTGGAAGCCCGGGGAGCTGTTTTTT.

The gene calls are TRBV15 and TRBJ1-1; D gene ambiguous. The CDR3 has 12 amino acids. V lost 9 bases and J 1 base, leaving 9 bases between the germline ends. The germline V gene encodes CDR1 LNHNV and CDR2 YYDKDF (reference sequence). The DNA for the CDR3 is TGTGCCACGAGTAGAACGAACACTGAAGCTTTCTTT. Protein product: CATSRTNTEAFF.